The present TCR beta chain was sequenced within a study of blood T cell repertoires in COVID-19. Study-level information: COVID-19 samples, acute and convalescent, were from the United States, Italy and Spain. The cDNA or gDNA used as material had been derived from T cells, B-cell-depleted T cells, or PBMCs.

Original processing notes: Estimates of nucleated cell counts were drawn from the amplification of reference gene primers. The repertoire was sequenced with immunoSEQ multiplex PCR; TCRdb's copy has only in-frame clones and lacks some. That table is the source of V, J and clone size, and D and trimming were worked out from the DNA. Of more than 90,000 clones listed, about 85% were seen once; the top ten hold over 10%. This clone has more than one count but fewer than ten. CDR3 length: 15 residues. CDR1 and CDR2 from the germline V gene are SGDLS and YYNGEE. V shed 4 bases and J shed 1 base, with 14 bases lying between them.

This sequence originates from a human donor in a cohort sampled during active COVID-19. Sequenced: peripheral blood. The rearrangement joins TRBV9 to TRBJ1-1, with TRBD1 as a possible D gene (5 bases). The CDR3 DNA reads TGTGCCAGCAGCCCCCGGGGGAGCGCGAACACTGAAGCTTTCTTT. Translating it yields CASSPRGSANTEAFF. The variable domain in full, completed from reference TRBV9 and TRBJ1-1, reads DSGVTQTPKHLITATGQRVTLRCSPRSGDLSVYWYQQSLDQGLQFLIQYYNGEERAKGNILERFSAQQFPDLHSELNLSSLELGDSALYFCASSPRGSANTEAFFGQGTRLTVV.